This T cell receptor (beta chain) is from a study of naive and memory T cell subsets. The CDR3 has 15 residues. V lost 5 bases and J lost 3, with 16 bases in between. General study findings and limits: Naive repertoires, especially CD8, held a few larger clonotypes, possibly memory cells re-expressing CD45RA. Between naive and memory subsets, TCR abundance power law exponents differed. Over 90% of naive TCR sequences appeared only once, unlike memory subsets.

Both TRBC1 and TRBC2 were covered by a beta constant-region primer of two equimolar oligonucleotides. Four rounds of PCR amplified the ligated cDNA using nested alpha and beta constant-region primers plus SP2. Via MiXCR, TCRdb re-called the UMI-ligation and nested PCR reads, giving one row per CDR3 protein. The sample holds roughly 100,000 distinct CDR3 sequences, 13% to 15% seen once. To note about this clonotype: The antigen is not known.

The chain is built from TRBV12-3 or TRBV12-4 and TRBJ1-1, with a weak D call TRBD1 (6 bases). The clonotype was recovered from a human donor in good health. Sequenced sample: naive CD8+ T cells from blood. CDR3 in DNA: TGTGCCAGCAGTGAGACGAGGGGGGGCTACACTGAAGCTTTCTTT. This codes for CASSETRGGYTEAFF.